This TCR beta chain was identified during a study of circulating and synovial CD4+ cells in juvenile arthritis (dated by TCRdb to the mid-2010s). A note on the overall study: Within each patient, the study compared the TCRbeta CDR3 repertoires of three groups: circulating HLA-DR+ CD4 T cells, bulk blood CD4 T cells, and synovial CD4 T cells. The goal of the repertoire sequencing was to confirm that synovial clonotypes were enriched in a circulating synovial-like CD4 T cell subset. Here is what the overall study found, with its caveats: Circulating pathogenic-like lymphocytes clustered together with synovial T cells and shared a substantially larger fraction of CDR3 sequences with synovium than bulk blood did. The difference between circulating pathogenic-like lymphocytes and bulk blood T cells was not detected by traditional Vbeta family usage analysis. Since overlap with synovium went up as sequencing depth increased, the measured fractions of shared clonotypes likely underestimated the full repertoire overlap. Compared with bulk blood CD4 repertoires, both the synovial and the circulating pathogenic-like lymphocyte repertoires were less diverse, and some CPL samples were as oligoclonal as synovium. Because CPL samples and bulk blood CD4 samples differed in T cell genome counts by at least an order of magnitude, sample-size effects were addressed.

The sequenced samples came from patients who had active juvenile idiopathic arthritis. Sorting was carried out immediately after cells were thawed, and dead cells were excluded with Live/Dead Fixable Near-IR Stain. Of note for this clone: This receptor's antigen is unknown. Base qualities are not recorded, but no much larger clone differs from it by a single base.

The library was made by the immunoSEQ multiplex PCR assay. An external provider performed TCRbeta CDR3 sequencing as a commercial service. As for how the authors treated the data: Productive nucleotide sequences and amino acid sequences obtained through in silico translation were used in the analyses. Diversity was measured as Renyi entropy over a range of alpha values, and the median of 200 repeated subsamples was taken to equalise sample size. Pairwise repertoire distance was calculated as one minus the Chao-modified Jaccard index to correct for under-sampling and was used for clustering. Frequency-weighted overlap with synovial clonotypes was computed at 200 sample sizes with 200 draws without replacement at each size, and the value at the size of the smaller sample was reported. TCRdb took over this immuneACCESS table, retaining in-frame rearrangements with V and J assigned. Such tables are incomplete; in checked studies, under half of the missing clones stem from an unresolved V gene, and the remainder is unexplained. That table supplies the V and J calls and clone size; D and trimming were determined from the DNA. This sample lists 30,000 to 40,000 clones; about 95% were detected once. The top ten clones comprise 0.16% of the sample.

Trimming accounts for 0 bases at V and 1 base at J, while the number of junction bases matched to no gene is 11. There are 18 amino acids in the CDR3, from cysteine to phenylalanine inclusive. Of the read, only the CDR3 DNA is kept; its 54 bases are in frame from base 1. CDR1 and CDR2 are drawn from the germline V gene: SGHRS, YFSETQ. The V gene is TRBV5-1 and the J gene is TRBJ2-7; 9 junctional bases match TRBD2. This clonotype was sampled from a human donor with juvenile idiopathic arthritis. Specimen: CD4+ T cells from blood. The CDR3 sequence is CASSLAKPGTSRSYEQYF. The nucleotide sequence reads as follows: TGCGCCAGCAGCTTGGCAAAACCCGGGACTAGCAGATCCTACGAGCAGTACTTC.